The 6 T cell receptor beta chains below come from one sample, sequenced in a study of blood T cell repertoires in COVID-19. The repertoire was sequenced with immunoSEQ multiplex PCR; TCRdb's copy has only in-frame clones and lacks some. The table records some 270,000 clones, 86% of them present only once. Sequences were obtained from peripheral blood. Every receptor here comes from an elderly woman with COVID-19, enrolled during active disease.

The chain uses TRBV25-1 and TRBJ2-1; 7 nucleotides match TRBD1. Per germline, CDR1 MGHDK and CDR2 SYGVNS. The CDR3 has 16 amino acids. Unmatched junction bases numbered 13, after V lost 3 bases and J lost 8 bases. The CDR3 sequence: CASSDLPGRGSYEQFF. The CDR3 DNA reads TGTGCCAGCAGTGACTTGCCGGGCAGGGGGTCGTATGAGCAGTTCTTC. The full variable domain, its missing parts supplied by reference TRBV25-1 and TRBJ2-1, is EADIYQTPRYLVIGTGKKITLECSQTMGHDKMYWYQQDPGMELHLIHYSYGVNSTEKGDLSSESTVSRIRTEHFPLTLESARPSHTSQYLCASSDLPGRGSYEQFFGPGTRLTVL.

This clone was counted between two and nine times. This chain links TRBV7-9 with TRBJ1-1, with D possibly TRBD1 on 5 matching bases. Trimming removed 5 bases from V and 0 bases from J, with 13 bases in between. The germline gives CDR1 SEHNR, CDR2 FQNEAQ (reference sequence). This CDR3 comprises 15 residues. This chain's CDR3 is CASSPYGGMNTEAFF. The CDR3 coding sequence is TGTGCCAGCAGCCCGTACGGGGGTATGAACACTGAAGCTTTCTTT.

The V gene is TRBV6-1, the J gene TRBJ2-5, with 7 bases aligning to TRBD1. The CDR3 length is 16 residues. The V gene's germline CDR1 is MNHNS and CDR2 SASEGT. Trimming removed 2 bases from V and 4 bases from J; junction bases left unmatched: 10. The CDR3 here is CASSESRPGGRETQYF. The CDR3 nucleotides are TGTGCCAGCAGTGAAAGTAGGCCAGGGGGTAGAGAGACCCAGTACTTC.

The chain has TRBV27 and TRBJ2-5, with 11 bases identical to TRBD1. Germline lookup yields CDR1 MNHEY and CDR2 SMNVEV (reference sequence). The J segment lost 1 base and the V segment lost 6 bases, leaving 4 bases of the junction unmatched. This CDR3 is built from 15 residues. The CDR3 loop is CASSRGQGVQETQYF. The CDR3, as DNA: TGTGCCAGCAGCCGGGGACAGGGGGTCCAAGAGACCCAGTACTTC.

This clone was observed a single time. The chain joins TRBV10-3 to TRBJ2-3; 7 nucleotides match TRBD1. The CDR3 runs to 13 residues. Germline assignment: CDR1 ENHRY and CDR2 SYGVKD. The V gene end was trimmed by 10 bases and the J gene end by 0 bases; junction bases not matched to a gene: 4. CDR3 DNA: TGTGCCACCCGGGACAGAAGCACAGATACGCAGTATTTT. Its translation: CATRDRSTDTQYF.

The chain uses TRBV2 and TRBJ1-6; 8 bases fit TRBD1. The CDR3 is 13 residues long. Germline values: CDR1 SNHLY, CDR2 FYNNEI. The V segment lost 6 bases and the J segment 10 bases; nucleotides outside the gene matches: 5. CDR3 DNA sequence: TGTGCCAGCAGGGACAGGGTAGGATCACCCCTCCACTTT. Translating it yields CASRDRVGSPLHF. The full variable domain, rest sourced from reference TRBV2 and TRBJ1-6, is EPEVTQTPSHQVTQMGQEVILRCVPISNHLYFYWYRQILGQKVEFLVSFYNNEISEKSEIFDDQFSVERPDGSNFTLKIRSTKLEDSAMYFCASRDRVGSPLHFGNGTRLTVT.